This T cell receptor (beta chain) was identified in a study of PD-1 blockade in classical Hodgkin lymphoma. Whole-study context: Patients were treated with nivolumab at 3 mg/kg, and this was given intravenously every 2 weeks.

Time point meaning: cycle 4 day 1 (C4D1), after five to seven weeks of nivolumab. Each patient experienced a relapse that followed autologous stem cell transplantation, and brentuximab vedotin exposure varied. The study recorded best responses of complete response, partial response or progressive disease. Clones were read by immunoSEQ multiplex PCR, and TCRdb kept only the in-frame ones, dropping some. The sample has about 61,000 clones; 70% to 90% are singletons. Comment on this clone: No antigen is known for it.

Whole-study findings and limits: Although disease activity or prior therapy may be involved, causes of the repertoire differences remain undefined. Newly diagnosed patients had baseline TCR diversity that was reportedly lower than that of healthy donors.

The trim removed 0 bases at V and 2 bases at J, leaving 4 bases unmatched. Germline values: CDR1 MNHNY, CDR2 SVGAGI (reference sequence). The length of the CDR3 is 16 residues. The chain carries TRBV6-6 and TRBJ2-3; 8 bases match TRBD2. Sequencing was performed on peripheral blood mononuclear cells (PBMCs), taken before the fourth cycle of nivolumab. The receptor comes from a human donor with classical Hodgkin lymphoma. The CDR3 here is CASSYSSGGDTDTQYF. CDR3 DNA sequence: TGTGCCAGCAGTTACTCGAGCGGGGGCGACACAGATACGCAGTATTTT.